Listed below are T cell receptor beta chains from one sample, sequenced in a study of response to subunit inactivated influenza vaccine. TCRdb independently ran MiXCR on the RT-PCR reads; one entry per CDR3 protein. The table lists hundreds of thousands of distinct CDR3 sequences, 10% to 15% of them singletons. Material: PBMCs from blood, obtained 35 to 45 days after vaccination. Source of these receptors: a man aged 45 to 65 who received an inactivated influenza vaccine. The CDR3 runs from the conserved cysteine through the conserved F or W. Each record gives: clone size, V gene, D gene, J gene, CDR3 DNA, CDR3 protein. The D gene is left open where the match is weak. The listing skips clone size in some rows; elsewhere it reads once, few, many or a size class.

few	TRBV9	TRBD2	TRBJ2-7	TGTGCCAGCAGCGAGGGACTAGTAGGTTACGAGCAGTACTTC	CASSEGLVGYEQYF
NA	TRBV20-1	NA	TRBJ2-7	TGCAGTGCTAGACCGGGGAACGGCGACGAGCAGTACTTC	CSARPGNGDEQYF
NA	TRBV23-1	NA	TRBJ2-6	TGCGCCAGCAGTCAATGCCTGAGGTCTGGGGCCAACGTCCTGACTTTC	CASSQCLRSGANVLTF
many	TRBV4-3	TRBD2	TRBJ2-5	TGCGCCAGCAGCCAAGTGTTCCTAGCGGGACAAGAGACCCAGTACTTC	CASSQVFLAGQETQYF
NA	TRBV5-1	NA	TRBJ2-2	TGCGCCAGCAGCTTGCGATTCGCGAACACCGGGGAGCTGTTTTTT	CASSLRFANTGELFF
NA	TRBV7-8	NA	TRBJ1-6	TGTGCCAGCTCCGGGGCAGGGAGGAAAACGTGGTCACCCCTCCACTTT	CASSGAGRKTWSPLHF
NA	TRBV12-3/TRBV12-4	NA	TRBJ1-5	TGTGCCAGCAGCGGGAGCGGGCCCCAGCATTTT	CASSGSGPQHF
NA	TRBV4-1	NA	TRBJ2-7	TGCGCCAGCAGCCAAGAGGCTCACTCCTACGAGCAGTACTTC	CASSQEAHSYEQYF
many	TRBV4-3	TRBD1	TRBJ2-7	TGCGCCAGCAGCCAAGATCACAGGGGAGAGCAGTACTTC	CASSQDHRGEQYF
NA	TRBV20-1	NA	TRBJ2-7	TGCAGTGCTAGGACAACCAAATACGAGCAGTACTTC	CSARTTKYEQYF
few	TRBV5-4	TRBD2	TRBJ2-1	TGTGCCAGCAGCTTGGCGTTCCCTAGCGGGGGTTGGACGGTCAATGAGCAGTTCTTC	CASSLAFPSGGWTVNEQFF
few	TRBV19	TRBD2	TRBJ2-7	TGTGCCAGTAGTACGACTAGCCACGAGCAGTACTTC	CASSTTSHEQYF
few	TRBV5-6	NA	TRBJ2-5	TGTGCCAGCAGCTTTCCACCAGCGGAGTCGGGAGAGACCCAGTACTTC	CASSFPPAESGETQYF
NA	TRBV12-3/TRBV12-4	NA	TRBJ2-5	TGTGCCAGCAACCTCCATAATCAAGAGACCCAGTACTTC	CASNLHNQETQYF
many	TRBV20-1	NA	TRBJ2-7	TGCAGTGCTAGGGTAGACGCCAACGAGCAGTACTTC	CSARVDANEQYF
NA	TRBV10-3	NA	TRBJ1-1	TGTGCCATCAGTGACCCACAGGGCCGGGGGAACACTGAAGCTTTCTTT	CAISDPQGRGNTEAFF
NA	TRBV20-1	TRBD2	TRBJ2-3	TGCAGTGCTAGAGGGACTAGCGGGATCCTTGGAGATACGCAGTATTTT	CSARGTSGILGDTQYF
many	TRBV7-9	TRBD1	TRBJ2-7	TGTGCCAGCAGCGGGGGACAGGGGAGCTCCTACGAGCAGTACTTC	CASSGGQGSSYEQYF
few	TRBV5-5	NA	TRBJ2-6	TGTGCCAGCACCTCCCATAACTCTGGGGCCAACGTCCTGACTTTC	CASTSHNSGANVLTF